One and the same sample provided the 12 T cell receptor beta chains below, sequenced in a study of human T cells and chemical hapten exposure. Time point specified: pre-sensitization, week 0. Treatment indicated: therapeutic diphenylcyclopropenone sensitization with weekly scalp DPC. TCRdb re-derived calls from the RACE reads in MiXCR, one entry per CDR3 protein. The repertoire has over 70,000 distinct CDR3 sequences, approximately 14% of them found once; the top ten carry roughly 4.9%. The material sequenced was whole blood, taken in connection with sensitization to the hapten diphenylcyclopropenone (DPC). These receptors originate from a woman aged 45-59 years with alopecia areata. Some clones in this sample may be carry-over from other donors' samples.

The chain employs TRBV12-3 or TRBV12-4 and TRBJ2-7; the match to TRBD1 covers 11 bases. After removal of 6 bases from V and 4 bases from J, the junction contained 5 bases not matched to a gene. This CDR3 is 14 amino acids long. CDR3 loop: CASRKGQGVYEQYF. The DNA of the CDR3 is TGTGCCAGCAGGAAGGGACAGGGGGTGTACGAGCAGTACTTC.

This clonotype was seen a handful of times. The chain joins TRBV7-2 to TRBJ2-1; D call uncertain. Germline CDR1 and CDR2: SGHTA and FQGNSA. The ends were cut back, 0 bases at V and 1 base at J, with 4 bases in the middle. The CDR3 loop spans 14 amino acids. CDR3 sequence: CASSLASSYNEQFF. In nucleotides, the CDR3 is TGTGCCAGCAGCTTAGCCTCATCCTACAATGAGCAGTTCTTC.

A word on this clonotype: A much larger clone lies a single base off, so this may be a read error. The chain carries TRBV7-9 and TRBJ1-2, with 9 nucleotides matching TRBD1. This CDR3 comprises 13 residues. The germline V gene encodes CDR1 SEHNR and CDR2 FQNEAQ (reference sequence). J lost 12 bases, V lost 6 bases, and 11 bases had no gene match. This CDR3 is CASRPDRGGGHTF. DNA of the CDR3: TGTGCCAGCAGACCGGACAGGGGAGGCGGCCACACCTTC.

This chain links TRBV28 with TRBJ1-2; D is perhaps TRBD1 (5 bases). V gave up 10 bases and J gave up 4 bases, with 22 bases separating them. CDR1 and CDR2 from the germline V gene are MDHEN and SYDVKM. This CDR3 is built from 15 residues. This CDR3 is CAIRTGRKQPYGYTF. The CDR3 nucleotides read TGTGCCATCCGAACGGGACGGAAACAACCCTATGGCTACACCTTC.

V is TRBV7-9 and J is TRBJ2-1, with 9 bases fitting TRBD2. CDR3 size: 15 residues. From germline, CDR1 is SEHNR and CDR2 FQNEAQ (reference sequence). With 5 bases clipped from V and 4 bases from J, the junction kept 6 bases outside the gene matches. CDR3 loop: CASSLALAGYNEQFF. The DNA for the CDR3 is TGTGCCAGCAGCCTGGCTCTAGCGGGGTACAATGAGCAGTTCTTC.

The V call is TRBV20-1, the J call TRBJ1-1; weak D call: TRBD1 (6 bases). CDR1 is DFQATT, CDR2 SNEGSKA, per germline (reference sequence). Trimming removed 5 bases from V and 6 bases from J, with 13 bases in between. CDR3 size: 12 residues. In DNA, the CDR3 is TGCAGTGCTCCTGGTCAGGGGCCTGAAGCTTTCTTT. This sequence encodes CSAPGQGPEAFF.

This clonotype has at least ten counts. The rearrangement joins TRBV20-1 to TRBJ1-5; D is unclear. V was cut by 4 bases and J by 0 bases, with 16 bases left in between. Germline lookup yields CDR1 DFQATT and CDR2 SNEGSKA (reference sequence). This CDR3 comprises 16 residues. The CDR3 sequence is CSAIYPDYYSNQPQHF. DNA of the CDR3: TGCAGTGCTATTTATCCTGATTACTATAGCAATCAGCCCCAGCATTTT.

This clonotype was observed a handful of times. The V and J genes are TRBV28 and TRBJ1-5; tentatively, D is TRBD1 (5 bases). There are 14 residues in the CDR3. Looked up from germline, CDR1 is MDHEN and CDR2 is SYDVKM. V lost 1 base and J lost 4, with 8 bases in between. CDR3 in DNA: TGTGCCAGCAGTTTATCCGGGGGTAATCAGCCCCAGCATTTT. Translated: CASSLSGGNQPQHF.

The rearrangement joins TRBV19 to TRBJ2-2, with D possibly being TRBD1 (6 bases). Germline values: CDR1 LNHDA, CDR2 SQIVND (reference sequence). V gave up 5 bases and J gave up 6 bases, with 10 bases separating them. The length of the CDR3 is 13 residues. The DNA of the CDR3 is TGTGCCAGTAGTCAGGGGAGAGCCGGGGAGCTGTTTTTT. This sequence encodes CASSQGRAGELFF.

With regard to this clonotype: The junction departs from germline at one end; a sequencing error may be responsible. The rearrangement joins TRBV20-1 to TRBJ2-5; no definite D call. The germline CDR1 and CDR2 sequences are DFQATT and SNEGSKA (reference sequence). The length of the CDR3 is 12 residues. CDR3 DNA: TGCAGTGCCAGAGACATGACAGAGACCCAGTACTTC. The encoded protein is CSARDMTETQYF.

This clonotype has only a few counts. The chain is built from TRBV29-1 and TRBJ2-1, with D perhaps TRBD1 or TRBD2 (5 bases each). Germline CDR1 reads SQVTM; CDR2 reads ANQGSEA. This CDR3 region has 13 residues. The ends were cut back, 3 bases at V and 7 bases at J, with 13 bases in the middle. The CDR3 DNA reads TGCAGCGTTGATGGGCTGGGACGGAATGAGCAGTTCTTC. Translation: CSVDGLGRNEQFF.

The rearrangement joins TRBV6-6 to TRBJ1-4; TRBD1 aligns across 7 bases. The germline CDR1 and CDR2 sequences are MNHNY and SVGAGI (reference sequence). V shed 7 bases and J 4 bases; nucleotides not matched to a gene: 9. The CDR3 length is 15 residues. CDR3 in DNA: TGTGCCAGCACCAAAACAAGGGACAGTAATGAAAAACTGTTTTTT. Residues: CASTKTRDSNEKLFF.